This paragraph covers one T cell receptor beta chain sequence. This receptor's antigen is unknown. Base qualities are missing; no much larger clone stands one base away. Library preparation was by the immunoSEQ multiplex PCR assay. The multiplex PCR relied on a mix of 60 forward primers for TCR Vbeta segments and 13 reverse primers for TCR Jbeta segments. The CDR3 region of rearranged TCR beta genes was amplified from genomic DNA with a multiplex PCR assay. On the Illumina HiSeq System, the amplified TCR beta libraries were sequenced as 87-base-pair reads. The authors processed their data as follows. Across the 600 to 700 repertoires, a later analysis counted 60 million to 90 million unique TCR beta chains, roughly 11 million of which were shared by at least two donors. A nearest-neighbor algorithm error-corrected the raw reads and collapsed the reads into unique sequences, merging closely related sequences to remove PCR and sequencing errors. Alignment of CDR3 sequences to IMGT reference sequences was used to assign V, D and J gene segments. For a sequence to be retained, at least a six-nucleotide match to both a V gene segment and a J gene segment was required. A rearrangement was called productive if the CDR3 had no stop codons and remained in frame with V and J, and every other rearrangement was called non-productive. CDR3 was defined according to IMGT convention as the region running from the second conserved V-encoded cysteine to the conserved J-encoded phenylalanine. In an earlier analysis of around 600 of the donors, sequences lacking an unambiguous match to a single V gene segment were excluded. An earlier analysis of 550 to 650 of the donors classified V segments as functional when productive rearrangements were above 56.7% and as segregating when the standard deviation between donors was above 5%. A statistical classification framework was developed to diagnose cytomegalovirus status using the catalog of TCR beta chain sequences. V and J gene assignment, in a later analysis, came from comparing TCR nucleotide sequences with IMGT/GENE-DB human TR gene sequences. A later analysis assigned CDR3 sequences and most-parsimonious VDJ recombination scenarios with the TCRdist pipeline. In a later analysis, each TCR beta chain was defined by its CDR3 amino acid sequence together with its V-gene family, and reads without a unique V-gene family were excluded. In a later analysis, nearly 600 highly shared, low-generation-probability nucleotide sequences were removed to address suspected cross-contamination and a sequencing artifact. In a later analysis, a clonal expansion index for each public chain was calculated from normalized within-repertoire ranks of inferred template counts. A later analysis computed generation probabilities with a VDJ recombination model fitted to out-of-frame rearrangements, and checked the results against IGoR. In a later analysis, hypergeometric tests were used to score TCR-TCR, TCR-HLA and TCR-CMV co-occurrence, with a repertoire-size bias correction applied to TCR pairs. False discovery rates were estimated in a later analysis by permuting HLA or CMV assignments 20 times. In a later analysis, co-occurring TCRs were grouped using DBSCAN, with TCRdist sequence similarity added in when clustering inside HLA-allele-positive subsets. Co-occurrence clustering excluded repertoires with fewer than 30,000 or more than 120,000 public chains, plus five with anomalous nucleotide sharing. This is the immuneACCESS table as TCRdb keeps it, with only in-frame sequences that have V and J called. A part of the clones is gone; compared with another copy, unresolved V genes explain less than half, and the rest is unexplained. V and J calls and clone size are given by that table; D and trimming were obtained from the DNA. Across this sample there are about 160,000 clones, with more than 65% seen only once. Of the sample, roughly 1.5% is held by the ten largest clones.

After removal of 0 bases from V and 4 bases from J, the junction retains 11 bases not matched to a gene. The CDR3, from cysteine to phenylalanine, totals 18 residues. The kept DNA is CDR3 alone, 54 bases in frame from the first base. CDR1 and CDR2, per the germline V gene, are SGHVS and FNYEAQ. The cohort was made up of several hundred healthy bone marrow donors. Cohort members were all nominally healthy when sampled, although unrecorded immune exposures were likely present. The donor was CMV seronegative and belonged to the group of over 300 seronegative cohort members. A peripheral blood sample was collected from each donor, and TCR beta sequencing was performed on peripheral blood mononuclear cells. The Qiagen DNeasy Blood Extraction Kit was used to extract genomic DNA from the blood cell samples. This record comes from a study of cytomegalovirus exposure and HLA in healthy donors (dated by TCRdb to about 2017). About the investigation overall: An earlier analysis of several hundred of the donors reported 250 to 300 Gb of sequence data and 95 million to 130 million unique TCR beta sequences obtained from about 170 million T cells. An early release that covered several hundred HLA-typed donors contained around 300 gigabases of sequencing data and tens of millions of unique TCR sequences. Among the 398 genotyped donors, around 79% belonged to the genetic ancestry cluster associated with self-reported Caucasian donors. The aim of the study was to test whether cataloging public T cell receptors could identify signatures of past pathogen exposure. Using immunosequencing, the study profiled T cell repertoires from about 650 subjects and related those repertoires to cytomegalovirus serostatus. A separate validation cohort of over a hundred different subjects was used in addition to the approximately 640-subject first cohort. To predict cytomegalovirus infection status, the study combined high-throughput TCR immunosequencing, statistical association of individual TCRs with disease status, and machine learning. In a later analysis, previously published TCR beta repertoires from several hundred donors were re-analyzed and high-resolution HLA genotyping was added so that TCR occurrence patterns could be studied. The later analysis used no new phenotypic data to find candidate immune exposures, relying instead on TCR beta sequences and their occurrence across donors. In an earlier analysis of over 550 of the donors, high-throughput TCR beta sequencing was used to judge whether each TCR beta V gene segment behaved as functional or pseudogenic. Donor age, sex, ethnicity and CMV serostatus were compiled together with the repertoire data. A later genetic analysis used genome-wide SNP genotypes for about 55% of the 666 donors, treating that subset as a discovery cohort. All discovery cohort repertoires had been generated using a single sequencing platform. HLA typing covered class I and class II loci at four-digit resolution. Typing coverage varied by locus: about 620-630 donors for A, B, C, DRB1 and DQB1; approximately 500 for DQA1; approximately 570 for DPA1; approximately 470 for DPB1. Four or five DR-DQ haplotypes were handled as single units for association and clustering because linkage in the cohort was strong. Across some 400 genotyped donors of the cohort, an average of roughly 200,000 unique TCR beta nucleotide sequences per donor were sequenced, and 15% to 20% of those sequences were non-productive.

Beyond this particular receptor, the publication reports: A later analysis found that HLA-associated TCR beta chains were more clonally expanded and had lower generation probabilities than equally common non-associated chains. The classifier was reported to diagnose cytomegalovirus status with high specificity and sensitivity in both the original cohort and the validation cohort. In vitro tests confirmed that a few of the cytomegalovirus-associated TCR beta chains recognize cytomegalovirus antigens. An association between a missense DCLRE1C variant and V-gene and J-gene trimming of TCR beta chains was found in a later genetic analysis and replicated in an independent cohort. A further reported finding was that TCR beta sequences accurately predicted the HLA-A and HLA-B alleles for most subjects in the first cohort. The 87-base-pair reads could not distinguish some IMGT-functional V segments, including TRBV6-2 and TRBV6-3, so those segments were excluded. Correlated functional status among segregating V segments might be attributable to linkage disequilibrium, but an unknown experimental factor could not be ruled out. According to a later genetic analysis, donors in an Asian-associated ancestry cluster had fewer N-insertions in productive TCRs than the approximately 700-donor mean. Several of the top co-occurrence clusters appeared to be linked to parvovirus B19, influenza, CMV and Epstein-Barr virus, according to a later analysis. Because some donors lacked HLA typing at each locus, the association tests relied only on the typed subset. A total of 164 TCR beta chains were listed by the study as associated with cytomegalovirus. According to the authors, the approach could potentially be generalized to other disease states and immunological phenotypes. While some public TCRs were present in many individuals, most TCR sequences turned up only very rarely across donors. A cluster of highly shared sequence variants was judged likely to be a technical artifact of the sequencing pipeline. An earlier analysis of approximately 530 of the donors showed that most TCR beta V segments appeared in productive rearrangements either about 90% or about 30% of the time, which broadly matched IMGT annotations. CMV serostatus was the only immune exposure information available for the cohort. In a later analysis, the rate of TCR association differed among HLA loci, with DRB1 alleles having the most associated TCRs and HLA-C alleles having the fewest. About 15 rarely observed V segments, including chromosome 9 orphons, were excluded from the earlier analysis of approximately 500 of the donors because counts were too low. According to a later analysis, most CMV-associated TCR beta chains appeared to be HLA-restricted, and the HLA associations seemed to be driven largely by CMV exposure. In this cohort, only TCR beta chains were sequenced, and detectable features were limited by the absence of alpha or paired-chain data. A later analysis associated 15,000 to 20,000 TCR beta sequences with specific HLA alleles at a false discovery rate of 0.05. The presence/absence analyses assumed that sequencing depth was roughly uniform across donors, and that assumption may not be true. Assigning TCR associations to individual alleles was difficult when HLA alleles, especially DR and DQ, strongly co-occurred.

Source material: PBMCs. This receptor was taken from a male donor in good health and CMV-seronegative. The chain joins TRBV7-6 to TRBJ2-3, with TRBD2 identical over 9 junction bases. This receptor carries the CDR3 CASSLASRSSGTADTQYF. Read as DNA, the sequence is TGTGCCAGCAGCTTAGCTTCTCGATCTAGCGGGACTGCAGATACGCAGTATTTT. The CDR3 plus the reference TRBV7-6 and TRBJ2-3 genes for the other parts give the full variable domain: GAGVSQSPRYKVTKRGQDVALRCDPISGHVSLYWYRQALGQGPEFLTYFNYEAQQDKSGLPNDRFSAERPEGSISTLTIQRTEQRDSAMYRCASSLASRSSGTADTQYFGPGTRLTVL.